The T cell receptor beta chain under discussion was sequenced for a study of CD8 T cells in Susac syndrome (dated by TCRdb to the late 2010s). The study in broad terms: Among the sequenced Susac syndrome patients, 5 or 6 had clinically active disease and roughly 8 were in clinical remission. At blood withdrawal, Susac syndrome patients were therapy-naive, treated with corticosteroids (with IVIg additionally given to some), or treated with IVIg alone. Whether CD8+ T cell activation and differentiation in Susac syndrome was antigen driven was tested using repertoire sequencing. Paper-wide results and their limitations: No clonal expansion was detected in the CD4+ T cell repertoire of Susac syndrome patients. The number of individuals in the TCR sequencing and HLA analysis was recognized as being relatively small.

About this clonotype: No antigen is known for it. No base-level quality is on record; no much larger clone is a single base apart.

RNA was extracted with the RNeasy kit and about 0.5 to 1 ug was reverse transcribed using random hexamers. TCR beta CDR3 regions were amplified with the immunoSEQ multiplex PCR assay covering 54 Vbeta and 13 Jbeta segments. PCR amplification bias was corrected by using a synthetic template baseline for primer optimization and computational correction. The source study handled its data this way. Reads were annotated to V, D and J genes per IMGT and analyzed with immunoSEQ Analyzer, keeping only productive sequences. To calculate clonality, Shannon entropy was normalized by log2 of the number of productive unique sequences and then subtracted from one. Public and private clones were assessed among the 100 most prevalent clones of each patient and control. A clone was defined as Susac-specific if it was absent from the healthy and MS cohorts, from over a thousand published viral clones and from other ImmuneACCESS disease sequences. TCRdb took the public reads, trimmed them with fastp at Q25, ran MiXCR for clone calling and kept in-frame beta chains. Identical CDR3 proteins give one entry, which carries the most common genes and DNA. The V and J calls reflect TCRdb's pipeline rather than the authors' work. Recorded for this sample are just over 150,000 distinct CDR3 sequences; 85% to 95% of them occurred a single time. Jointly, the top ten make up roughly 0.16% of the sample.

Peripheral blood CD8+ and CD4+ T cells from healthy donors, Susac syndrome patients and multiple sclerosis patients were profiled by high-throughput TCR beta sequencing. The Susac syndrome patients fulfilled recently defined diagnostic criteria for definite or probable disease. Bulk CD8+ and CD4+ T cells were purified by magnetic negative isolation, whereas CD8+ TEMRA cells were enriched by FACS. Blood was drawn into EDTA tubes, processed within 24 hours, and PBMCs were isolated by density gradient centrifugation. PBMCs intended for TCR sequencing were frozen in liquid nitrogen and were later thawed in a 37 degrees C water bath. A purity of at least 90% was achieved for sorted or isolated CD4+, CD8+ and CD8+ TEMRA cells. This TCR was sampled from a human donor with Susac syndrome. The sequencing input was CD4+ T cells from PBMCs.

The sequence in DNA is TGTGCCAGCAGCGTAGAAGGGACACCCCATCAGCCCCAGCATTTT. Translated, this is CASSVEGTPHQPQHF. The chain was built from TRBV9 and TRBJ1-5; a tentative D call is TRBD1 (6 bases match). Spanning cysteine to phenylalanine, the CDR3 consists of 15 amino acids. Only the CDR3 portion is preserved as DNA: 45 bases, with reading frame beginning at the first base. At the junction V is shortened by 0 bases and J by 5 bases, with 12 bases in between. Via the germline V gene, CDR1 is SGDLS and CDR2 YYNGEE.